One sample yielded the 19 T cell receptor beta chains listed below, sequenced in a study of T cells after yellow fever vaccination. TCRdb analysed the 5' RACE reads with MiXCR anew, one entry per CDR3 protein. The sample shows under 250,000 distinct CDR3 sequences, approximately 3.2% of them seen only once. The specimen was CD4+ T cells sorted from PBMCs, collected 10 days after the yellow fever booster vaccination. Every receptor here comes from a young man who received the YFV17D yellow fever vaccine.

This clonotype has more than one count but fewer than ten. This chain joins TRBV20-1 and TRBJ2-5, with 8 bases that match TRBD2. V shed 0 bases and J 7 bases; nucleotides not matched to a gene: 7. CDR1 DFQATT and CDR2 SNEGSKA come from the germline V gene (reference sequence). The CDR3 contains 14 residues. This CDR3 reads CSARDASGSGTQYF. The CDR3 DNA reads TGCAGTGCTAGAGATGCTAGCGGGTCGGGGACCCAGTACTTC.

This clonotype has a handful of counts. The rearrangement links TRBV15 to TRBJ2-1, with 9 bases lining up with TRBD2. Germline loops: CDR1 LNHNV, CDR2 YYDKDF (reference sequence). The CDR3 is 15 residues long. Trimming removed 0 bases from V and 7 bases from J; junction bases left unmatched: 4. The chain's CDR3 is CATSRDGGGANEQFF. In nucleotides, the CDR3 is TGTGCCACCAGCAGAGATGGCGGGGGGGCTAATGAGCAGTTCTTC.

This clonotype was seen ten or more times. The V gene is TRBV5-1, the J gene TRBJ2-3, with no clear D. The V gene lost 4 bases and the J gene lost 3 bases, with 18 bases spanning the gap. The CDR3 sequence is 16 residues long. Germline lookup yields CDR1 SGHRS and CDR2 YFSETQ. In DNA, the CDR3 is TGCGCCAGCAGCAGAGCCCGGACGGCAAAGACAGATACGCAGTATTTT. Its protein product is CASSRARTAKTDTQYF. The whole variable domain, remainder taken from reference TRBV5-1 and TRBJ2-3, is KAGVTQTPRYLIKTRGQQVTLSCSPISGHRSVSWYQQTPGQGLQFLFEYFSETQRNKGNFPGRFSGRQFSNSRSEMNVSTLELGDSALYLCASSRARTAKTDTQYFGPGTRLTVL.

This clonotype has only a few counts. This chain's CDR3 is CASSIFMTSGGLSGRETQYF. CDR3 coding DNA: TGTGCCAGTAGTATCTTTATGACTAGCGGGGGTCTTTCAGGTCGGGAGACCCAGTACTTC. The rearrangement uses TRBV19 and TRBJ2-5; 12 positions agree with TRBD2. Germline CDR1 reads LNHDA; CDR2 reads SQIVND (reference sequence). V gave up 3 bases and J gave up 5 bases; unmatched junction bases: 19. The CDR3 contains 20 residues.

In this sample, this clonotype turned up a few times. The CDR3 DNA is TGTGCCAGCAGTGAATATCCTTCAGCGGCCACAGATACGCAGTATTTT. This encodes CASSEYPSAATDTQYF. This chain uses TRBV6-1 with TRBJ2-3, with D possibly matching TRBD2 (5 bases). V was pared by 2 bases and J by 2 bases, with 14 bases between. The germline CDR1 and CDR2 sequences are MNHNS and SASEGT. The CDR3 has 16 amino acids.

This clonotype was observed many times. The rearrangement links TRBV6-6 to TRBJ2-5, with D possibly TRBD2 on 6 matching bases. Trimming took off 6 bases at V and 5 bases at J, with 16 bases between the two ends. The CDR3 length is 14 residues. From germline, CDR1 is MNHNY and CDR2 SVGAGI (reference sequence). The CDR3 is CASSNTRGFETQYF. The CDR3 nucleotides are TGTGCCAGCAGCAATACTCGGGGGTTTGAGACCCAGTACTTC.

Only a few counts were recorded for this clonotype. The chain uses TRBV20-1 and TRBJ1-1, with TRBD1 as a possible D gene (5 bases). V lost 0 bases, J lost 3 bases, and 11 bases lay in between. From germline, CDR1 is DFQATT and CDR2 SNEGSKA (reference sequence). The CDR3 runs to 14 residues. CDR3 in amino acids: CSARDGTVDTEAFF. The CDR3 bases are TGCAGTGCTAGAGACGGGACGGTGGACACTGAAGCTTTCTTT.

A few counts support this clonotype. The CDR3 DNA follows: TGTGCTAGTGGTTTTCTTCGTAGGTCAGGCACCTACAATGAGCAGTTCTTC. Protein product: CASGFLRRSGTYNEQFF. This sequence joins TRBV12-5 and TRBJ2-1; D is undetermined. The CDR3 sequence is 17 residues long. V was cut by 3 bases and J by 2 bases, with 17 bases left in between. The germline V gene has CDR1 LGHNT and CDR2 FRNRAP. Full variable domain (missing parts from reference TRBV12-5 and TRBJ2-1): DARVTQTPRHKVTEMGQEVTMRCQPILGHNTVFWYRQTMMQGLELLAYFRNRAPLDDSGMPKDRFSAEMPDATLATLKIQPSEPRDSAVYFCASGFLRRSGTYNEQFFGPGTRLTVL.

V is TRBV5-1 and J is TRBJ1-4; the match to TRBD1 covers 10 bases. With 0 bases clipped from V and 8 bases from J, the junction kept 7 bases outside the gene matches. CDR3 size: 16 residues. Per the germline V gene, CDR1 is SGHRS and CDR2 is YFSETQ. The CDR3, as DNA: TGCGCCAGCAGCTTGGACCTCGGACAGGGGGTGGAAAAACTGTTTTTT. It translates to CASSLDLGQGVEKLFF.

This clonotype has a count of ten or more. V usage is TRBV7-8 and J usage is TRBJ2-2; D is possibly TRBD2 (6 bases). V lost 8 bases and J lost 8, with 18 bases in between. The CDR3 spans 14 residues. Germline values: CDR1 SGHVS, CDR2 FQNEAQ. The CDR3 is CASRSRTNVGELFF. The CDR3 nucleotides read TGTGCCAGCCGAAGCCGGACTAACGTGGGGGAGCTGTTTTTT.

The chain carries TRBV11-2 and TRBJ1-3; D uncertain. Germline V gives CDR1 SGHAT, CDR2 FQNNGV. The germline V and J ends were trimmed by 0 bases and 2 bases, with 11 bases remaining between them. The length of the CDR3 is 16 residues. CDR3: CASSLEWRGAGNTIYF. The CDR3 coding sequence is TGTGCCAGCAGCTTAGAGTGGCGGGGTGCTGGAAACACCATATATTTT.

This clonotype appeared many times. The junction departs from the called germline gene at one end, perhaps through a read error. V is TRBV5-1 and J is TRBJ2-2; D possibly corresponds to TRBD1 (6 bases). CDR1 is SGHRS, CDR2 YFSETQ, per germline. This CDR3 is 14 amino acids long. The CDR3, as DNA: TGTGCCAGCAGCTTAGGGGGGAACACCGGGGAGCTGTTTTTT. This sequence encodes CASSLGGNTGELFF. The full variable domain, its missing parts supplied by reference TRBV5-1 and TRBJ2-2, is KAGVTQTPRYLIKTRGQQVTLSCSPISGHRSVSWYQQTPGQGLQFLFEYFSETQRNKGNFPGRFSGRQFSNSRSEMNVSTLELGDSALYLCASSLGGNTGELFFGEGSRLTVL.

This chain joins TRBV18 and TRBJ2-1; D is possibly TRBD1 or TRBD2 (5 bases each). The CDR3 runs to 15 residues. Germline V gives CDR1 KGHSH, CDR2 LQKENI. Trimming removed 3 bases at V and 4 bases at J, with 13 bases between. In nucleotides, the CDR3 is TGTGCCAGCTCACCCCAGGGAGCGAATTACAATGAGCAGTTCTTC. This translates into CASSPQGANYNEQFF.

The sample holds a few counts of this clonotype. The gene calls are TRBV5-1 and TRBJ2-3; D is ambiguous. Germline CDR1 reads SGHRS; CDR2 reads YFSETQ. V was shortened by 4 bases and J by 4 bases, with 19 bases between the two germline ends. This CDR3 is built from 16 residues. CDR3 loop: CASSPDNQIRADTQYF. In nucleotides, the CDR3 is TGCGCCAGCAGCCCCGACAACCAGATACGAGCAGATACGCAGTATTTT.

This clonotype was picked up a small number of times. V and J are TRBV6-5 and TRBJ1-2, with D possibly being TRBD1 (5 bases). The CDR3 runs 15 residues. The germline V and J ends were trimmed by 5 bases and 7 bases, with 20 bases remaining between them. The germline gives CDR1 MNHEY, CDR2 SVGAGI. The CDR3 nucleotides read TGTGCCAGCAGTCGCCTCGGAGGGGACCCCTTTGGCTACACCTTC. Translating it yields CASSRLGGDPFGYTF.

This chain connects TRBV12-3 or TRBV12-4 to TRBJ2-4; maybe TRBD1 (5 bases). The CDR3 length is 13 residues. V shed 4 bases and J shed 4 bases, with 8 bases lying between them. The CDR3 spells CASSWTSKNIQYF. The DNA for the CDR3 is TGTGCCAGCAGTTGGACAAGTAAAAACATTCAGTACTTC.

The V and J genes are TRBV20-1 and TRBJ1-1, with D possibly TRBD1 on 5 matching bases. This CDR3 has 14 amino acids. The germline V and J ends were trimmed by 5 bases and 1 base, with 14 bases remaining between them. Per germline, CDR1 DFQATT and CDR2 SNEGSKA (reference sequence). In DNA form, the CDR3 reads TGCAGTGCTGATCGACAGCACAGGAACACTGAAGCTTTCTTT. Translated, it gives CSADRQHRNTEAFF.

At least ten counts were recorded for this clonotype. The chain employs TRBV12-3 or TRBV12-4 and TRBJ1-1; weak D call: TRBD1 (6 bases). Trimming removed 6 bases from V and 0 bases from J, with 23 bases in between. The CDR3 covers 18 residues. This CDR3 reads CASSESYREIFMNTEAFF. The CDR3 bases are TGTGCCAGCAGCGAAAGCTACAGGGAAATCTTCATGAACACTGAAGCTTTCTTT.

This clonotype was picked up many times. This chain joins TRBV7-9 and TRBJ1-1; D ambiguous. The CDR3 length is 14 residues. The V gene's germline CDR1 is SEHNR and CDR2 FQNEAQ (reference sequence). V dropped 2 bases and J dropped 1 base, with 8 bases sitting between them. For the CDR3, the DNA is TGTGCCAGCAGCTTAACAGACAAGAACACTGAAGCTTTCTTT. This sequence encodes CASSLTDKNTEAFF. The whole variable domain, filled in from reference TRBV7-9 and TRBJ1-1, reads DTGVSQNPRHKITKRGQNVTFRCDPISEHNRLYWYRQTLGQGPEFLTYFQNEAQLEKSRLLSDRFSAERPKGSFSTLEIQRTEQGDSAMYLCASSLTDKNTEAFFGQGTRLTVV.